These T cell receptor beta chains were read from a single sample in a study of control samples from healthy donors and cancer patients. The assay was immunoSEQ multiplex PCR, and TCRdb's table has in-frame clones only and misses some. Altogether approximately 150,000 clones are present, just over 95% being singletons, with the ten largest covering about 0.94%. Material: blood. Receptors originate from a woman younger than 45 in good health. CDR3s include the opening cysteine and the closing phenylalanine or tryptophan. A D gene is named only where the DNA matches it firmly. Some rows have no size entry. The others give once, few or many, or a class for an expanded clone.

TRBJ2-4 | NA | NA | TRBV18 | TGTGCCAGCTCACCACCGGGGGGAGCCAAAAACATTCAGTACTTC | CASSPPGGAKNIQYF
TRBJ2-7 | NA | TRBD1 | TRBV6-5 | TGTGCCAGTCGGGACAGGGGAACCTACGAGCAGTACTTC | CASRDRGTYEQYF
TRBJ1-1 | NA | NA | TRBV28 | TGTGCCAGCAGCCATCCAATGGCTGAAGCTTTCTTT | CASSHPMAEAFF
TRBJ2-1 | NA | TRBD2 | TRBV6-5 | TGTGCCAGCAAGCTAGCGGGCTCCTACAATGAGCAGTTCTTC | CASKLAGSYNEQFF
TRBJ2-5 | NA | TRBD2 | TRBV4-1 | TGCGCCAGCAGCCACCGCCCTAGGCGGGGGGTACCTTTAGAAGAGACCCAGTACTTC | CASSHRPRRGVPLEETQYF
TRBJ2-7 | NA | NA | TRBV6-6 | TGTGCCAGCACCTCTGTCGCAGTCTCACCCCTTGAGCAGTACTTC | CASTSVAVSPLEQYF
TRBJ1-1 | few | NA | TRBV5-1 | TGCGCCAGCTGTGGGGGGATGAACACTGAAGCTTTCTTT | CASCGGMNTEAFF
TRBJ2-1 | NA | TRBD2 | TRBV30 | TGTGCCACAGGACATAGAGGACTAGCGGGAGCGGGTGAGCAGTTCTTC | CATGHRGLAGAGEQFF
TRBJ1-2 | NA | TRBD1 | TRBV28 | TGTGCCAGCAGACCCCCCGGACAGGGAAGTTTTGGCTACACCTTC | CASRPPGQGSFGYTF
TRBJ1-1 | NA | NA | TRBV5-4 | TGTGCCAGCAGCGTCCCCATGAACACTGAAGCTTTCTTT | CASSVPMNTEAFF
TRBJ1-2 | NA | TRBD1 | TRBV4-1 | TGCGCCAGCAGCCAACCCGGGACAGGGGCCGGCTACACCTTC | CASSQPGTGAGYTF
TRBJ1-1 | NA | NA | TRBV18 | TGTGCCAGCTCACCGTACAGGGACACTGAAGCTTTCTTT | CASSPYRDTEAFF
TRBJ1-3 | NA | NA | TRBV7-9 | TGTGCCACCCTGGGGCGGGAAGCGCATGGAAACACCATATATTTT | CATLGREAHGNTIYF
TRBJ2-3 | NA | NA | TRBV27 | TGTGCCAGCAGTTTGGGTAGAGATACGCAGTATTTT | CASSLGRDTQYF
TRBJ1-2 | NA | NA | TRBV12-3/TRBV12-4 | TGTGCCAGCAGTAATACTGCCTCCGGCTACACCTTC | CASSNTASGYTF
TRBJ1-1 | NA | NA | TRBV27 | TGTGCCAGCAGTTTAATGGGAGGGAAGACTGAAGCTTTCTTT | CASSLMGGKTEAFF
TRBJ2-1 | NA | NA | TRBV11-2 | TGTGCCAGCAGCGCGAAATTGTCTAGCGCTGGTGAGCAGTTCTTC | CASSAKLSSAGEQFF
TRBJ2-1 | NA | NA | TRBV30 | TGTGCCTGGAGTGCCCTATACAATGAGCAGTTCTTC | CAWSALYNEQFF
TRBJ1-3 | NA | TRBD1 | TRBV5-4 | TGTGCCAGCAGCAGGGACAGGGTGAACACCATATATTTT | CASSRDRVNTIYF
TRBJ2-3 | NA | NA | TRBV19 | TGTGCCAGTAGTGTCAGGGTTGGCACAGATACGCAGTATTTT | CASSVRVGTDTQYF
TRBJ1-2 | NA | TRBD1 | TRBV5-6 | TGTGCCAGCAGCTGGGCCGCGAGGGGGCGCGGCTACACCTTC | CASSWAARGRGYTF
TRBJ1-1 | NA | TRBD1 | TRBV9 | TGTGCCAGCAGCGTAGGACAGGGGGCTGGGCCCTCTGAAGCTTTCTTT | CASSVGQGAGPSEAFF
TRBJ1-3 | NA | NA | TRBV23-1 | TGCGCCAGCAGTCAGCCAGGACATGGAAACACCATATATTTT | CASSQPGHGNTIYF
TRBJ2-7 | NA | TRBD2 | TRBV27 | TGTGCCAGCAGACTCGGACTAGCGGGATATTACGAGCAGTACTTC | CASRLGLAGYYEQYF
TRBJ2-6 | NA | NA | TRBV18 | TGTGCCAGCTCACGAGACAGTCCCGGGGCCAACGTCCTGACTTTC | CASSRDSPGANVLTF
TRBJ1-4 | NA | TRBD1 | TRBV5-4 | TGTGCCAGCAGCGGAGACAGGGACGGTGAAAAACTGTTTTTT | CASSGDRDGEKLFF
TRBJ2-7 | NA | NA | TRBV4-1 | TGCGCCAGCAGCCAAGATAGGACACTCCGGACTTACGAGCAGTACTTC | CASSQDRTLRTYEQYF
TRBJ1-6 | NA | NA | TRBV6-5 | TGTGCCAGCAGCCGGAGGGGATCCAATAATTCACCCCTCCACTTT | CASSRRGSNNSPLHF
TRBJ1-6 | NA | NA | TRBV30 | TGTGCCTGGAGGTCAGGATCACCCCTCCACTTT | CAWRSGSPLHF
TRBJ1-2 | NA | TRBD1 | TRBV5-6 | TGTGCCAGCAGCTTTATTACAGGGGGCTATGGCTACACCTTC | CASSFITGGYGYTF
TRBJ2-1 | few | NA | TRBV2 | TGTGCCAGCACCCCCTCAGGCGGCGCCTACAATGAGCAGTTCTTC | CASTPSGGAYNEQFF
TRBJ2-7 | NA | TRBD1 | TRBV5-1 | TGCGCCAGCAGCTCGGGACAGGGGGCCTCCTACGAGCAGTACTTC | CASSSGQGASYEQYF
TRBJ1-5 | NA | NA | TRBV3-1/TRBV3-2 | TGTGCCAGCAGCCAGGGGTGGGGGAGGGCCAATCAGCCCCAGCATTTT | CASSQGWGRANQPQHF
TRBJ2-4 | NA | NA | TRBV4-2 | TGTGCCAGCAGCCAAGATAGTTACCGAAGATCAAACATTCAGTACTTC | CASSQDSYRRSNIQYF
TRBJ2-7 | NA | TRBD2 | TRBV27 | TGTGCCAGCAGCTACCTAGCGGGAGGGATCGAGCAGTACTTC | CASSYLAGGIEQYF
TRBJ2-3 | NA | TRBD2 | TRBV7-9 | TGTGCCAGCAGCTTAGCACCGGGACTAGCGTTGACAGATACGCAGTATTTT | CASSLAPGLALTDTQYF
TRBJ2-7 | NA | TRBD1 | TRBV18 | TGTGCCAGCTCATCGGACAGGGCAAGGAACGAGCAGTACTTC | CASSSDRARNEQYF
TRBJ1-1 | NA | TRBD1 | TRBV28 | TGTGCCAGCAGTTTCGACAGGGGAGTAGCTTTCTTT | CASSFDRGVAFF
TRBJ1-2 | few | TRBD1 | TRBV5-6 | TGTGCCAGCAGCTTACAGGGGGCGACCTATGGCTACACCTTC | CASSLQGATYGYTF
TRBJ1-4 | NA | TRBD1 | TRBV3-1/TRBV3-2 | TGTGCCAGCAGCCAAGTAAGGGGGCCTACTAATGAAAAACTGTTTTTT | CASSQVRGPTNEKLFF
TRBJ2-1 | NA | NA | TRBV11-2 | TGTGCCAGCAGCTTGGTAGCGAACTACAATGAGCAGTTCTTC | CASSLVANYNEQFF
TRBJ1-6 | NA | TRBD1 | TRBV18 | TGTGCCAGCTCACCTCTTAGGGACAGAGAATATTCACCCCTCCACTTT | CASSPLRDREYSPLHF
TRBJ2-1 | few | NA | TRBV4-2 | TGTGCCAGCAGCCAGAAGACAGTTACCTACAATGAGCAGTTCTTC | CASSQKTVTYNEQFF
TRBJ1-6 | NA | NA | TRBV4-2 | TGTGCCAGCAGCCAAGGACAGCCCGGCTCCTATAATTCACCCCTCCACTTT | CASSQGQPGSYNSPLHF
TRBJ2-2 | few | NA | TRBV6-1 | TGTGCCAGCAGTGAACGAGGGAGAGGGACCGGGGAGCTGTTTTTT | CASSERGRGTGELFF
TRBJ2-2 | NA | TRBD1 | TRBV6-1 | TGTGCCAGCAGTGTCAGGACAGGGGGAGCTCTTTTAGCCGGGGAGCTGTTTTTT | CASSVRTGGALLAGELFF
TRBJ2-7 | once | NA | TRBV3-1/TRBV3-2 | TGTGCCAGCAGCCAAGTGAGACTGATGACCTTCCGCCAGAAAAACTACGAGCAGTACTTC | CASSQVRLMTFRQKNYEQYF
TRBJ2-1 | NA | NA | TRBV6-6 | TGTGCCAGCAGTTACCTACCCAAAGGCTCCTACAATGAGCAGTTCTTC | CASSYLPKGSYNEQFF
TRBJ2-6 | NA | NA | TRBV2 | TGTGCCAGCAGTGGTTGGAGGGCAGCTATGGGGGCCAACGTCCTGACTTTC | CASSGWRAAMGANVLTF
TRBJ1-1 | NA | NA | TRBV3-1/TRBV3-2 | TGTGCCAGCAGCCAACATCCGGCGACATCCACTGAAGCTTTCTTT | CASSQHPATSTEAFF
TRBJ1-5 | NA | NA | TRBV7-9 | TGTGCCAGCAGCTTAGATAATCAGCCCCAGCATTTT | CASSLDNQPQHF
TRBJ1-5 | NA | NA | TRBV3-1/TRBV3-2 | TGTGCCAGCAGCCGCGGACAGATCAATCAGCCCCAGCATTTT | CASSRGQINQPQHF
TRBJ1-4 | NA | NA | TRBV4-1 | TGCGCCAGCAGCCCAGACGTACAGGGAGATAATGAAAAACTGTTTTTT | CASSPDVQGDNEKLFF
TRBJ2-1 | NA | TRBD1 | TRBV11-3 | TGTGCCAGCAGCCAAGGACAGGGGCTTAAGCAGTTCTTC | CASSQGQGLKQFF
TRBJ2-2 | NA | TRBD2 | TRBV28 | TGTGCCAGCAGGCTAGCGGGAGGTCTCGGGGAGCTGTTTTTT | CASRLAGGLGELFF
TRBJ1-2 | NA | TRBD1 | TRBV7-2 | TGTGCCAGCAGCTTAACGGGACAGGGGGCCTATGGCTACACCTTC | CASSLTGQGAYGYTF
TRBJ1-2 | NA | NA | TRBV6-1 | TGTGCCAGCAGTGAGGACCGGCCCCCCTATGGCTACACCTTC | CASSEDRPPYGYTF
TRBJ1-1 | NA | NA | TRBV2 | TGTGCCAGCACCCCTGGCGGGGAGCTCACTGAAGCTTTCTTT | CASTPGGELTEAFF
TRBJ2-5 | NA | TRBD2 | TRBV5-4 | TGTGCCAGCAGCTTGGGTAATGCGGGGGGGCATGAGACCCAGTACTTC | CASSLGNAGGHETQYF